A selection of T cell receptor beta chains follows, all from one sample in a study of T cell responses to AZD1222 COVID-19 vaccine. Measured with immunoSEQ multiplex PCR; TCRdb has only the in-frame clones, and not every one. This table holds approximately 130,000 clones, approximately 86% found once. The specimen comprised peripheral blood, sampled 28 days after the second AZD1222 dose. The receptors derive from an adult who received the AZD1222 COVID-19 vaccine. Both conserved end residues are part of each CDR3. The order of the fields is V gene, clone size, CDR3 protein. A clone size is listed for some rows: how often the clone was seen (once, few, many), or a class if it is expanded.

TRBV23-1	once	CASPLGTKYF
TRBV27	few	CASKGSVGRTSTDTQYF
TRBV28	NA	CASTHSGAGGYTF
TRBV28	NA	CASSLTYSGTNEKLFF
TRBV7-2	NA	CASRPPGLAGGGDTQYF
TRBV24-1	NA	CATSDAGNGYTF
TRBV2	NA	CASSGQSYNEQFF
TRBV7-6	NA	CASSLPALGYNLNQPQHF
TRBV23-1	NA	CASSYATGYEQYF
TRBV28	NA	CASSLSAGGAGANVLTF
TRBV18	NA	CASSPGGMNTEAFF
TRBV11-1	NA	CASSFLWGNEQFF
TRBV5-5	NA	CASTGFEGSVVDTEAFF
TRBV5-1	NA	CASSLGLAVETQYF
TRBV6-2/TRBV6-3	NA	CASSWGTGYNEQFF
TRBV2	NA	CASRVGERGAYEQYF
TRBV7-3	NA	CASSPLQGSNSPLHF
TRBV19	NA	CATSDRGRGYNEQFF
TRBV28	NA	CASSLLRANYEQYF
TRBV19	NA	CASSPQGTAFSYTF
TRBV11-3	NA	CASSPGGGSGTEAFF
TRBV30	few	CAWSGQSYEQYF
TRBV11-2	few	CASSSRDLATDTQYF
TRBV2	NA	CASSTLPGQPNTGELFF
TRBV18	NA	CASSQQGSDGYTF
TRBV7-9	NA	CASSNRGLLSPLHF
TRBV7-2	NA	CASSQTWAGNTIYF
TRBV6-2/TRBV6-3	once	CASSYRTGQGAAQPQHF
TRBV6-2/TRBV6-3	NA	CASSPQGAEAFF
TRBV9	NA	CASSAGHNNYGYTF
TRBV4-2	NA	CASSLTGTEKLFF
TRBV7-2	NA	CASSKPPGDLREQYF
TRBV4-3	NA	CASSQGWRGDNTQYF
TRBV23-1	NA	CASSLNQRVEGGVNTEAFF
TRBV7-2	NA	CASSLGQIYGYTF
TRBV28	NA	CASRGSGRGAFF
TRBV2	NA	CASSEWGTGSSGNTIYF